This T cell receptor beta chain was recovered during a study of neurological immune-mediated disorders. The study's findings and limits: Private repertoires in all groups were suggested, as expanded clones shared no CDR3 amino acid sequences across subjects.

Germline V CDR1 and CDR2: SGHRS, YFSETQ. With 0 bases clipped from V and 3 bases from J, the junction kept 5 bases outside the gene matches. CDR3 size: 17 residues. Template-switch 5'RACE cDNA synthesis added a 10-nucleotide unique molecular identifier. TCRdb re-called the 5' RACE reads with MiXCR, one entry per CDR3 protein. Altogether around 47,000 distinct CDR3 sequences are present, about an eighth being singletons, with the ten largest covering over 1%. Unsorted libraries were generated from 2 million PBMCs held at -80 degrees C. This clonotype has ten or more counts. The antigen remains undetermined.

The sequenced sample consisted of PBMCs. The V gene is TRBV5-1, the J gene TRBJ2-3, with 12 bases fitting TRBD2. The receptor comes from a female donor in good health. The CDR3 sequence is CASSLVPSGGGTDTQYF. CDR3 coding DNA: TGCGCCAGCAGCTTGGTTCCTAGCGGGGGGGGGACAGATACGCAGTATTTT.